A selection of T cell receptor beta chains follows, all from one sample in a study of shared clonotypes between healthy human individuals. This table comes from immunoSEQ multiplex PCR, and its TCRdb copy is limited to in-frame clones, with some not included. Of about 1.5 million clones in the sample, nearly 99% were seen once. The sequenced sample consisted of naive CD4+ T cells sorted from blood. The origin of the receptors is a man aged 30-40 years in good health. Both conserved end residues are part of each CDR3. D genes are given only for firm matches. Size values are once, few and many counts, or a class for expanded clones, and some rows have none.

V gene,J gene,D gene,clone size,CDR3 DNA,CDR3 protein
TRBV2,TRBJ2-7,.,.,TGTGCCATACACGGAGGGAGTAGGGGCTCCTACGAGCAGTACTTC,CAIHGGSRGSYEQYF
TRBV7-2,TRBJ2-2,TRBD2,.,TGTGCCAGCAGCTTAACTCCGGGACTAGTAAGGCTCGGGGAGCTGTTTTTT,CASSLTPGLVRLGELFF
TRBV5-6,TRBJ1-1,.,.,TGTGCCAGCAGCTTGGGGTTAGACGGGGGTCGCACTGAAGCTTTCTTT,CASSLGLDGGRTEAFF
TRBV29-1,TRBJ1-1,TRBD1,.,TGCAGCGCACGACAGGGGGTTGAAGCTTTCTTT,CSARQGVEAFF
TRBV5-1,TRBJ2-1,.,.,TGCGCCAGCCACGCGGGGTCATACAATGAGCAGTTCTTC,CASHAGSYNEQFF
TRBV5-1,TRBJ1-2,.,.,TGCGCCAGCAGCTCCGGGGGAAGCTTCTATGGCTACACCTTC,CASSSGGSFYGYTF
TRBV6-5,TRBJ1-5,.,.,TGTGCCAGCAGTACAACAGGGATCGGCAATCAGCCCCAGCATTTT,CASSTTGIGNQPQHF
TRBV5-8,TRBJ1-1,.,.,TGTGCCAGCGAGATGAACACTGAAGCTTTCTTT,CASEMNTEAFF
TRBV7-9,TRBJ1-2,TRBD1,once,TGTGCCAGCAGCTCATTCAAACTACAGGGGTATGGCTACACCTTC,CASSSFKLQGYGYTF
TRBV7-9,TRBJ2-3,.,.,TGTGCCAGCAGCTCTAAGTCTAGCAGCACAGATACGCAGTATTTT,CASSSKSSSTDTQYF
TRBV28,TRBJ1-2,.,.,TGTGCCAGCAGCCCACAGGTCCCCAATGGCTACACCTTC,CASSPQVPNGYTF
TRBV6-5,TRBJ1-1,.,.,TGTGCCAGCAGTTACTGGTCGAACACTGAAGCTTTCTTT,CASSYWSNTEAFF
TRBV5-5,TRBJ2-7,.,.,TGTGCCAGCAGCTTGGGGCATCTCTCCTACGAGCAGTACTTC,CASSLGHLSYEQYF
TRBV9,TRBJ2-1,TRBD2,.,TGTGCCAGCAGCGTAGAGGGGACTAGGAACTACAATGAGCAGTTCTTC,CASSVEGTRNYNEQFF
TRBV29-1,TRBJ1-5,.,.,TGCAGCGTTTGCCCAAATCAGCCCCAGCATTTT,CSVCPNQPQHF
TRBV28,TRBJ2-1,TRBD2,.,TGTGCCAGCAGTTCGTTGTTGGCTAGCGGGAGGGCCGGAGGCAATGAGCAGTTCTTC,CASSSLLASGRAGGNEQFF
TRBV6-1,TRBJ2-7,TRBD2,.,TGTGCCAGCAGTGCTAGCGGGAGGGAAGACGAGCAGTACTTC,CASSASGREDEQYF
TRBV28,TRBJ1-3,.,.,TGTGCCAGCAGTTCTATGGGTGGGACTGGAAACACCATATATTTT,CASSSMGGTGNTIYF
TRBV20-1,TRBJ2-1,.,.,TGCAGTGCTAGGATTACCCAGGAGCAGTTCTTC,CSARITQEQFF
TRBV5-1,TRBJ2-3,.,.,TGCGCCAGCAGCTTGTTGATAGCGGATACGCAGTATTTT,CASSLLIADTQYF
TRBV7-3,TRBJ2-1,TRBD2,.,TGTGCCAGCAGCCCCAAGCGGGAGGGCCCCTACAATGAGCAGTTCTTC,CASSPKREGPYNEQFF
TRBV18,TRBJ1-4,.,.,TGTGCCAGCTCCCCGGGTGATGAAAAACTGTTTTTT,CASSPGDEKLFF
TRBV2,TRBJ1-5,TRBD1,.,TGTGCCAGCAGTCCTCCGGGACAGGGAGGCAATCAGCCCCAGCATTTT,CASSPPGQGGNQPQHF
TRBV19,TRBJ2-1,TRBD2,.,TGTGCCAGTAGGCCCGGGACTAGCGTAGCCAATGAGCAGTTCTTC,CASRPGTSVANEQFF
TRBV10-3,TRBJ1-1,.,.,TGTGCCATCAGTGAGAAGGGGCCGAACACTGAAGCTTTCTTT,CAISEKGPNTEAFF
TRBV28,TRBJ1-2,.,.,TGTGCCAGCAGTTGGTCCCCGACCTATGGCTACACCTTC,CASSWSPTYGYTF
TRBV7-2,TRBJ2-3,.,once,TGTGCCAGCAGCTTAGCCAGCCGAGATACGCAGTATTTT,CASSLASRDTQYF
TRBV18,TRBJ2-1,.,.,TGTGCCAGCTCACTGCAGGGTGGGCTAGTGGATGAGCAGTTCTTC,CASSLQGGLVDEQFF
TRBV18,TRBJ2-6,TRBD1,.,TGTGCCAGCTCACCTATGACAGGGCCCCTCTCTGGGGCCAACGTCCTGACTTTC,CASSPMTGPLSGANVLTF
TRBV5-6,TRBJ1-1,.,.,TGTGCCAGCAGCTTATCGTCGGGAAGGGGCACTGAAGCTTTCTTT,CASSLSSGRGTEAFF
TRBV28,TRBJ2-6,TRBD1,.,TGTGCCAGCAGTTTCCCCCCGGGACAGGGATACTCTGGGGCCAACGTCCTGACTTTC,CASSFPPGQGYSGANVLTF
TRBV18,TRBJ2-7,.,.,TGTGCCAGCTCACCGACGGGACTGGGCCCTTACGAGCAGTACTTC,CASSPTGLGPYEQYF
TRBV30,TRBJ2-7,TRBD2,.,TGTGCCTGGAAGGGACTAGCGGGGACTTGGGAGCAGTACTTC,CAWKGLAGTWEQYF
TRBV18,TRBJ2-7,TRBD2,.,TGTGCCAGCTCACCGGCGTTCGGGAGGAGCTCCTACGAGCAGTACTTC,CASSPAFGRSSYEQYF
TRBV19,TRBJ1-1,.,.,TGTGCCAGTAGTATCGACATTTCAATCCCCCAAGCTTTCTTT,CASSIDISIPQAFF
TRBV5-5,TRBJ2-7,TRBD2,.,TGTGCCAGCAGCTTGGCCCCAGCGGGAGGGCCGGTAAACTTC,CASSLAPAGGPVNF
TRBV5-6,TRBJ1-1,.,.,TGTGCCAGCAGCTTTCGTACAGGTTCAGTGAACACTGAAGCTTTCTTT,CASSFRTGSVNTEAFF
TRBV6-6,TRBJ1-4,.,.,TGTGCCAGCGACGAACGGGGCGTAAAACTGTTTTTT,CASDERGVKLFF
TRBV7-2,TRBJ2-7,TRBD2,.,TGTGCCAGCAGCTTACGAAGCGGGGCTCCCTACGAGCAGTACTTC,CASSLRSGAPYEQYF
TRBV25-1,TRBJ2-5,.,.,TGTGCCAGCAGGGGGACTGGATCCCAAGAGACCCAGTACTTC,CASRGTGSQETQYF
TRBV28,TRBJ2-7,.,.,TGTGCCAGCAGTTTACTGGCGGGAGAGCAGTACTTC,CASSLLAGEQYF